The clone carrying this T cell receptor beta chain was detected ten times or more. No antigen is known for it. The CDR3 runs 14 residues. Germline-derived CDR1 and CDR2 are KGHDR and SFDVKD. Trimming stripped 4 bases from V and 5 bases from J, with 8 bases between. This record comes from a study of CD8 T cells in ankylosing spondylitis. Study findings and constraints: In synovial fluid and blood from reactive arthritis, some motif variants were previously reported. Apparently characteristic of ankylosing spondylitis blood was a TCR beta motif (about eight highly homologous variants). Disease-linked clones were found to be CD8+ and relatively rare in peripheral blood. Matched ankylosing spondylitis synovial fluid reportedly showed significant enrichment of disease-linked clones.

With molecular barcodes, quantitative 5'-RACE was used to make the TCR beta libraries. TCRdb reprocessed the 5' RACE reads via MiXCR and lists one record per CDR3 protein. The data contain about 510,000 distinct CDR3 sequences, about 5.7% of them singletons. This clonotype was obtained from a male donor with ankylosing spondylitis. This sequence joins TRBV24-1 and TRBJ1-6; tentative D call: TRBD1 (6 bases). Sequences were obtained from blood, either unsorted or a sorted T cell fraction (not recorded which). The CDR3 bases are TGTGCCACCAGTGACGGACAGCATAATTCACCCCTCCACTTT. Encoded protein: CATSDGQHNSPLHF.